This is a list of T cell receptor beta chains from one sample in a study of T cells after posttransplantation cyclophosphamide. Method: immunoSEQ multiplex PCR; TCRdb's copy keeps in-frame clones and lacks some. The sample includes roughly 34,000 clones, none of them occurring once. The sequenced material came from PBMCs. These receptors were obtained from a woman in her twenties or thirties in good health and a related stem cell transplant donor. CDR3s include the opening cysteine and the closing phenylalanine or tryptophan. A D gene is named only where the DNA matches it firmly. Rows give clone size only sometimes, using once, few, many, or a class for an expanded clone.

size,D,length,J,V,DNA,CDR3
-,TRBD1,17,TRBJ1-2,TRBV12-5,TGTGCTAGTGGTTTGGTCACGGGACAGGGGCTCCCCTATGGCTACACCTTC,CASGLVTGQGLPYGYTF
many,-,12,TRBJ2-1,TRBV28,TGTGCCAGCAGTTTAGAGGGGGAGAAGCAGTTCTTC,CASSLEGEKQFF
-,TRBD1,11,TRBJ1-2,TRBV27,TGTGCCAGCGGACAGGGTTATGGCTACACCTTC,CASGQGYGYTF
many,-,14,TRBJ1-2,TRBV7-9,TGTGCCAGCAGCTTAGCAGACGGGAACTATGGCTACACCTTC,CASSLADGNYGYTF
many,TRBD1,17,TRBJ1-5,TRBV5-4,TGTGCAGAGCAGTGGCCCATAGGGACAGGGAGAAGTCAGCCCCAGCATTTT,CAEQWPIGTGRSQPQHF
many,TRBD1,14,TRBJ2-3,TRBV2,TGTGCCAGCAGTACAGGGGCGAGCACAGATACGCAGTATTTT,CASSTGASTDTQYF
many,TRBD1,16,TRBJ1-4,TRBV28,TGTGCCAGCAGACCTAGAGGGACAGGTGCCTATGAAAAACTGTTTTTT,CASRPRGTGAYEKLFF
few,TRBD1,14,TRBJ2-7,TRBV27,TGTGCCAGCAGCCGGACAGGGGGCTCCTACGAGCAGTACTTC,CASSRTGGSYEQYF
many,TRBD1,14,TRBJ1-4,TRBV27,TGTGCCAGCAAGGGGGCAGGGACTAATGAAAAACTGTTTTTT,CASKGAGTNEKLFF
many,TRBD2,15,TRBJ2-3,TRBV5-1,TGCGCCAGCAGCTTAGGACTAGTCGGAACAGATACGCAGTATTTT,CASSLGLVGTDTQYF
many,TRBD1,14,TRBJ1-5,TRBV6-1,TGTGCCAGCAGACCTACAGGGGGAAATCAGCCCCAGCATTTT,CASRPTGGNQPQHF
many,-,14,TRBJ1-1,TRBV5-4,TGTGCCAGCAGCCCCAGGAGAGGGGTAGCTGAAGCTTTCTTT,CASSPRRGVAEAFF
few,-,18,TRBJ1-1,TRBV23-1,TGCGCCAGCAGTCAACCCCCGACAGGATCAGTCCTGAACACTGAAGCTTTCTTT,CASSQPPTGSVLNTEAFF
many,TRBD2,17,TRBJ2-1,TRBV4-1,TGCGCCAGCAGCCCCTCCTCTGGCGGGGGGGCCTTTAATGAGCAGTTCTTC,CASSPSSGGGAFNEQFF
many,TRBD1,17,TRBJ1-1,TRBV7-2,TGTGCCAGCAGCTTAGGTGGAGGGGGTTCAGGGGGCACTGAAGCTTTCTTT,CASSLGGGGSGGTEAFF
many,-,16,TRBJ1-2,TRBV6-2/TRBV6-3,TGTGCCAGCAGTTACTCGACGGACAGATGGGACTATGGCTACACCTTC,CASSYSTDRWDYGYTF
medium-sized,-,13,TRBJ1-1,TRBV6-1,TGTGCCAGCAGTTGGGGGCAGAACACTGAAGCTTTCTTT,CASSWGQNTEAFF
many,-,16,TRBJ2-2,TRBV7-2,TGTGCCAGCAGCTTAGCGGGGGGGGCTAACACCGGGGAGCTGTTTTTT,CASSLAGGANTGELFF
many,-,11,TRBJ1-2,TRBV20-1,TGCAGTGCTTTTCACAGGAGAGGCTACACCTTC,CSAFHRRGYTF
many,TRBD1,13,TRBJ1-3,TRBV6-4,TGTGCCAGCAGTCTTGACAGGGGGCACACCATATATTTT,CASSLDRGHTIYF
many,-,14,TRBJ1-2,TRBV28,TGTGCCAGCAGTTTACCTGGACAGCACTATGGCTACACCTTC,CASSLPGQHYGYTF
many,-,13,TRBJ2-5,TRBV19,TGTGCCAGTAGCGAGACAGGACAAGAGACCCAGTACTTC,CASSETGQETQYF
many,-,13,TRBJ2-5,TRBV2,TGTGCCAGCGGCTGGGCTTGGAAAGAGACCCAGTACTTC,CASGWAWKETQYF
many,-,13,TRBJ1-2,TRBV4-1,TGCGCCAGCAGCCAACAGGGAGTCTATGGCTACACCTTC,CASSQQGVYGYTF
-,TRBD1,15,TRBJ1-1,TRBV29-1,TGCAGCGTTGACGGTTCGGACAGGGGGAGAACTGAAGCTTTCTTT,CSVDGSDRGRTEAFF
many,-,15,TRBJ2-7,TRBV4-1,TGCGCCAGCAGCAAAATCGAGAGAGGTTCCTACGAGCAGTACTTC,CASSKIERGSYEQYF
many,-,14,TRBJ2-2,TRBV12-3/TRBV12-4,TGTGCCAGCAGTTCGGGGGTCTATACCGGGGAGCTGTTTTTT,CASSSGVYTGELFF
many,-,15,TRBJ2-3,TRBV9,TGTGCCAGCAGCGTAGGCAGGGGAGGGACAGATACGCAGTATTTT,CASSVGRGGTDTQYF
many,-,12,TRBJ2-1,TRBV29-1,TGCAGCGTTTGGGTTGGGGGGGGCAGGCTGTTCTTC,CSVWVGGGRLFF
many,-,17,TRBJ1-1,TRBV2,TGTGCCAGCCGTGAGGGGGTCATCTCAGGGGTATGGACTGAAGCTTTCTTT,CASREGVISGVWTEAFF
many,TRBD2,15,TRBJ2-1,TRBV9,TGTGCCAGCAGCCCGGGACTAGCGGGGGGCGGGGAGCAGTTCTTC,CASSPGLAGGGEQFF
many,TRBD2,16,TRBJ2-7,TRBV5-1,TGCGCCAGCAGCTTGGATCTAGCGGGGGGATTTATCAAGCAGTACTTC,CASSLDLAGGFIKQYF
many,-,14,TRBJ1-3,TRBV6-2/TRBV6-3,TGTGCCAGCAGTGCCGGGACGGGGGGAAGCACCATATATTTT,CASSAGTGGSTIYF
-,TRBD2,16,TRBJ2-1,TRBV29-1,TGCAGCGTTGTTCCGGCATGGGGCGGGGGGGCTCATGAGCAGTTCTTC,CSVVPAWGGGAHEQFF
few,-,15,TRBJ2-3,TRBV7-8,TGTGCCAGCAGCGTTGGGTTTAGGGGGACAGATACGCAGTATTTT,CASSVGFRGTDTQYF
many,-,14,TRBJ1-4,TRBV4-2,TGTGCCAGCAGCCAAGAATGGACGGGGGAAAAACTGTTTTTT,CASSQEWTGEKLFF
-,-,14,TRBJ2-5,TRBV5-1,TGCGCCAGCAGCTTGGACGCAGGGGAAGAGACCCAGTACTTC,CASSLDAGEETQYF
many,TRBD1,14,TRBJ1-1,TRBV12-3/TRBV12-4,TGTGCCAGCAGTTTGCAGGGGGCGAAAACTGAAGCTTTCTTT,CASSLQGAKTEAFF
many,TRBD2,14,TRBJ2-2,TRBV11-2,TGTGCCAGCAGCCTCGGACTAGACGACGGGGAGCTGTTTTTT,CASSLGLDDGELFF
many,-,18,TRBJ1-6,TRBV5-4,TGTGCCAGCAGCTTGCCCGACAGAAACGGGCCTATGAATTCACCCCTCCACTTT,CASSLPDRNGPMNSPLHF
few,-,15,TRBJ2-3,TRBV11-2,TGTGCCAGCAGCTTCTGGGGAAGGGGGACAGATACGCAGTATTTT,CASSFWGRGTDTQYF
many,-,16,TRBJ2-5,TRBV7-2,TGTGCCAGCAGCGACCCCTGGGCGGGGGCCCAAGAGACCCAGTACTTC,CASSDPWAGAQETQYF
many,TRBD1,15,TRBJ1-1,TRBV7-2,TGTGCCAGCAGCTTACAGGGACAGGGGGGCACTGAAGCTTTCTTT,CASSLQGQGGTEAFF
many,TRBD2,16,TRBJ2-3,TRBV6-1,TGTGCCAGCAGTGAAGATTCTGGCGGGGGGGGATATACGCAGTATTTT,CASSEDSGGGGYTQYF
many,-,15,TRBJ1-2,TRBV4-1,TGCGCCAGCAGCCAAGAAAGGCTAGCTAACTATGGCTACACCTTC,CASSQERLANYGYTF
-,-,17,TRBJ2-7,TRBV7-8,TGTGCCAGCCGCCCGGACAGAGAAAGACCCCTCTCCTACGAGCAGTACTTC,CASRPDRERPLSYEQYF
many,TRBD2,15,TRBJ2-3,TRBV10-1,TGCGCCAGCAGTGAGACTAGCGGGGTCACAGATACGCAGTATTTT,CASSETSGVTDTQYF
many,-,16,TRBJ1-3,TRBV9,TGTGCCAGCAGCGCATACAGGGTGGGCTCTGGAAACACCATATATTTT,CASSAYRVGSGNTIYF
many,-,17,TRBJ2-6,TRBV2,TGTGCCAGCAGCTTCCGGGTCTCCCTCTCTGGGGCCAACGTCCTGACTTTC,CASSFRVSLSGANVLTF
many,-,13,TRBJ1-1,TRBV7-8,TGTGCCAGCAGCTTATCGGTGAACACTGAAGCTTTCTTT,CASSLSVNTEAFF
many,-,14,TRBJ2-1,TRBV6-2/TRBV6-3,TGTGCCAGCAGTTCCTGGGGGGGCCGGGTTGAGCAGTTCTTC,CASSSWGGRVEQFF
many,-,12,TRBJ1-4,TRBV4-1,TGCGCCAGCAGCGAAATGCGGGAAAAACTGTTTTTT,CASSEMREKLFF
many,-,15,TRBJ1-1,TRBV29-1,TGCAGCGTTCCCGGCTGGGGGGGGTTCTCGGCTGAAGCTTTCTTT,CSVPGWGGFSAEAFF
many,-,14,TRBJ2-1,TRBV5-4,TGTGCCAGCAGCTTGCAGGGCCTTAACAATGAGCAGTTCTTC,CASSLQGLNNEQFF
many,-,15,TRBJ1-3,TRBV4-3,TGCGCCAGCAGCACACACCTATCAGGGGGAAACACCATATATTTT,CASSTHLSGGNTIYF